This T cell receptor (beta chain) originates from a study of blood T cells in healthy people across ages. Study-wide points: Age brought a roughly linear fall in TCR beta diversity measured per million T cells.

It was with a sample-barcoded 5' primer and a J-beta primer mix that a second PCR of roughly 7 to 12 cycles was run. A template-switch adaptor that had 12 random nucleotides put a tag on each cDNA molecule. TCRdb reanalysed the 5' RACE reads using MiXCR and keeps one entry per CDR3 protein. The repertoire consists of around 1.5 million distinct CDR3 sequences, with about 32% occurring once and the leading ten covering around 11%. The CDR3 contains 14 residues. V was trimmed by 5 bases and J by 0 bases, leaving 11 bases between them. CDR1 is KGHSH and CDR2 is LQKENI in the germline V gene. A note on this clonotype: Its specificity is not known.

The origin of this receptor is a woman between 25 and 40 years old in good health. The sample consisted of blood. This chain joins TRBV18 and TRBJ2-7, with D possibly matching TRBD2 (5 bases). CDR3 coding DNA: TGTGCCAGCTCAGAGGGATACGCCTCCTACGAGCAGTACTTC. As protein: CASSEGYASYEQYF.